This T cell receptor (beta chain) is drawn from a study of cytomegalovirus exposure and HLA in healthy donors. Study summary: The same platform was used for the 130 or so validation repertoires as for the 600 to 700 first-cohort repertoires, as reported in a later analysis.

CDR1 SGHAT and CDR2 FQNNGV come from the germline V gene. This CDR3 has 11 amino acids. The germline V and J ends were trimmed by 1 base and 9 bases, with 4 bases remaining between them. Notes on the study in general: There were a few CMV-associated chains whose specificity for CMV antigens was confirmed in vitro. First-cohort TCR clusters tended to co-occur in the approximately 130 validation repertoires, a later analysis found. There were about 160 TCR beta chains listed as cytomegalovirus-associated.

TCRdb's copy holds only in-frame clones and misses some; the assay was immunoSEQ multiplex PCR. The table includes about 44,000 clones, roughly 93% detected once. A note on this clone: Its antigen remains unidentified.

The source is a woman aged 18-29 years in good health and CMV-seronegative. This chain connects TRBV11-2 to TRBJ2-1; D gene uncertain. Sequenced input: PBMCs. As DNA, the CDR3 is TGTGCCAGCAGCTTAGGGGCTGAGCAGTTCTTC. Protein sequence: CASSLGAEQFF.